This T cell receptor beta chain was sequenced for a study of preoperative IRX-2 immunotherapy in early breast cancer. CDR3 length equals 17 residues. Germline V gene lookup returns CDR1 MNHGY and CDR2 SAAAGT. Germline trimming cut 6 bases from V and 2 bases from J; bases unmatched to any gene: 10. The protocol was immunoSEQ multiplex PCR, while the TCRdb copy is restricted to in-frame clones and leaves out a portion. Here the sample spans under 3,000 clones, approximately 76% being singletons. As to treatment: preoperative locoregional IRX-2 cytokine immunotherapy. Patients received preoperative, locoregional IRX-2 cytokine immunotherapy in a phase Ib study.

This chain connects TRBV6-8 to TRBJ2-7; 13 bases are shared with TRBD2. The starting material was tumor tissue, obtained before IRX-2 immunotherapy. The TCR was taken from a human donor with breast cancer. The CDR3 bases are TGTGCCAGCAGCGTCGGGACTAGCGGGATGGGAGCCTACGAGCAGTACTTC. Translating it yields CASSVGTSGMGAYEQYF.